A single sample is the source of the 5 T cell receptor beta chains below, sequenced in a study of response to subunit inactivated influenza vaccine. One entry per CDR3 protein, called by TCRdb with MiXCR from the RT-PCR reads. The repertoire holds around 600,000 distinct CDR3 sequences, with 11% as singletons. The same sample was also used in a study of T cells expressing NK-cell markers. That investigation notes: 5'RACE template switching with UMIs generated TCR beta cDNA.

The sequencing here drew on PBMCs from blood, taken on the day of vaccination. These receptors were taken from a man aged 50 or older who received an inactivated influenza vaccine.

V and J are TRBV10-3 and TRBJ2-1; TRBD1 agrees at 7 bases. The J segment lost 2 bases and the V segment lost 8 bases, leaving 6 bases of the junction unmatched. Germline CDR1 is ENHRY and CDR2 is SYGVKD. The CDR3 consists of 14 residues. This CDR3 is CAIGTGAAYNEQFF. For the CDR3, the DNA is TGTGCCATCGGTACAGGGGCCGCCTACAATGAGCAGTTCTTC.

This clonotype has more than one count but fewer than ten. The chain couples TRBV7-9 to TRBJ1-5; 8 bases are a match to TRBD1. The ends lost 5 bases at V and 0 bases at J; junction bases unmatched: 3. The CDR3 runs to 15 residues. Germline V gene sequence: CDR1 SEHNR, CDR2 FQNEAQ (reference sequence). In DNA, the CDR3 is TGTGCCAGCAGCAGACAGGGGACTAGCAATCAGCCCCAGCATTTT. Translation: CASSRQGTSNQPQHF.

Many counts were recorded for this clonotype. The chain combines TRBV4-1 with TRBJ2-2; D is tentatively TRBD1 or TRBD2 (5 bases each). This CDR3 is 16 amino acids long. Per the germline V gene, CDR1 is MGHRA and CDR2 is YSYEKL. The V gene lost 2 bases and the J gene lost 4 bases, with 14 bases spanning the gap. CDR3 coding DNA: TGCGCCAGCAGCCAACCTCAGGACGGGGCCACCGGGGAGCTGTTTTTT. Protein product: CASSQPQDGATGELFF.

This clonotype was detected only a few times. The V and J genes are TRBV14 and TRBJ2-7, with D perhaps matching TRBD1 (5 bases). V was clipped by 1 base and J by 1 base, with 11 bases between them. CDR1 is SGHDN and CDR2 is FVKESK in the germline V gene. CDR3 length equals 15 residues. The CDR3 protein is CASSQGDSPSYEQYF. CDR3 bases: TGTGCCAGCAGCCAAGGCGACAGTCCGTCCTACGAGCAGTACTTC.

The V call is TRBV5-5, the J call TRBJ2-1; 8 positions match TRBD1. Trimming cost V 3 bases and J 8 bases; bases outside gene matches: 7. The CDR3 extends over 14 amino acids. The germline V gene encodes CDR1 SGHKS and CDR2 YYEKEE (reference sequence). The CDR3 sequence is CASSYGQGRYEQFF. For the CDR3, the DNA is TGTGCCAGCAGCTACGGACAGGGTCGGTATGAGCAGTTCTTC.